This TCR beta chain appears in the sequencing data of a study of persistence of HIV-infected CD4 T cells. There are 13 residues in the CDR3. Trimming took 3 bases from V and 5 from J, leaving 10 bases between them. Sequencing used immunoSEQ version 4 in survey mode. Clones were read by immunoSEQ multiplex PCR, and TCRdb kept only the in-frame ones, dropping some. The sample lists some 41,000 clones; approximately 84% were seen once. Lysates of CMV-infected fibroblasts at around 9.8 ug/mL stimulated these cells. CD40L-negative CD69-negative CD45RO-high memory CD4+ T cells were sorted as populations depleted of antigen-responding cells. Suppressive ART was started during chronic HIV-1 infection in these adults. A note on this clone: Its cognate antigen is unknown.

Source: CD4+ T cells sorted from PBMCs after roughly 18-hour stimulation, taken from a patient who received antiretroviral therapy. This chain links TRBV12-3 or TRBV12-4 with TRBJ2-5; D not certain. The receptor's source is an adult man with HIV who was CMV-seropositive. The CDR3 loop is CASSLLAPETQYF. Here the CDR3 DNA reads TGTGCCAGCAGTTTGTTGGCCCCCGAGACCCAGTACTTC.